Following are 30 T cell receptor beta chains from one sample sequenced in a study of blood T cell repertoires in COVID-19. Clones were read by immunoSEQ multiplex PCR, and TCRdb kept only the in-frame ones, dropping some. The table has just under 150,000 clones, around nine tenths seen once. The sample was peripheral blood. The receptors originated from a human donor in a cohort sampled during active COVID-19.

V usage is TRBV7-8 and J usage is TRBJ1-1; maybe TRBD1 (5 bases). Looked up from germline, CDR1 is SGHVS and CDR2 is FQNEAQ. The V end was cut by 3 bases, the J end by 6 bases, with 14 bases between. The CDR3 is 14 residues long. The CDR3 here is CASSLQGTGSEAFF. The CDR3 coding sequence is TGTGCCAGCAGCTTGCAGGGTACTGGCTCTGAAGCTTTCTTT.

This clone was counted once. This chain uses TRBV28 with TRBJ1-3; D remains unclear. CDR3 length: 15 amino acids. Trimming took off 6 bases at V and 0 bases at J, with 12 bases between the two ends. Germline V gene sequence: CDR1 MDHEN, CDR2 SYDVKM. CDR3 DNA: TGTGCCAGCAGCCCACTTGCTCCCTCTGGAAACACCATATATTTT. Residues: CASSPLAPSGNTIYF.

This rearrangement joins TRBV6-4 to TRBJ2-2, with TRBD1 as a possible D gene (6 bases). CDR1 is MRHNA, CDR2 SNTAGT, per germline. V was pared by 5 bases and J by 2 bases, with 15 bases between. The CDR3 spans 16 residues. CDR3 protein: CASSSTAGVNTGELFF. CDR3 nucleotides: TGTGCCAGCAGTTCGACCGCAGGGGTTAACACCGGGGAGCTGTTTTTT.

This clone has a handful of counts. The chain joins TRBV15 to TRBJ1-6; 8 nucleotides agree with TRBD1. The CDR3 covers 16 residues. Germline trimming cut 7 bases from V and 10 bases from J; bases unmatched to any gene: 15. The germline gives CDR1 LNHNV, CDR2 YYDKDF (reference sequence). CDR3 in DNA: TGTGCCACCACCTCAGAGCTAGAGACAGGGGAGTCACCCCTCCACTTT. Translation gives CATTSELETGESPLHF.

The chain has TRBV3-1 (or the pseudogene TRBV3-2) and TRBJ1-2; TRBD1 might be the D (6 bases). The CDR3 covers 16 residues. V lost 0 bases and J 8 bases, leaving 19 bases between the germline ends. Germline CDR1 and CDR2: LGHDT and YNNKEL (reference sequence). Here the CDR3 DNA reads TGTGCCAGCAGCCAAGAGCTGGGGGCGCGTTACGGAGGCTACACCTTC. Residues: CASSQELGARYGGYTF.

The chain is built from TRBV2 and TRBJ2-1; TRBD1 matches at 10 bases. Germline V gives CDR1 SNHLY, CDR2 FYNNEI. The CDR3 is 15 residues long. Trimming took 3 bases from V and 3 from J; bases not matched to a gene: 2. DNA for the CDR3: TGTGCCAGCAGTGAGGGACAGGGGTTCTACAATGAGCAGTTCTTC. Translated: CASSEGQGFYNEQFF.

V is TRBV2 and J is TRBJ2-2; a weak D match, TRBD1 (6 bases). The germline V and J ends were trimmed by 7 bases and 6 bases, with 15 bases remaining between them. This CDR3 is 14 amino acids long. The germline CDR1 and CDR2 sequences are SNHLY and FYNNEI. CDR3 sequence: CASTGTSGPGELFF. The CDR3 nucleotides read TGTGCCAGCACCGGGACATCCGGGCCCGGGGAGCTGTTTTTT.

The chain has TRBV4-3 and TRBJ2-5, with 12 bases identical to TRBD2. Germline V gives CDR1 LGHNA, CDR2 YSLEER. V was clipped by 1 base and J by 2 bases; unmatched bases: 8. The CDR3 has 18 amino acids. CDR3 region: CASSQALAGGPYQETQYF. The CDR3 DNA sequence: TGCGCCAGCAGCCAAGCGCTAGCGGGGGGGCCGTATCAAGAGACCCAGTACTTC.

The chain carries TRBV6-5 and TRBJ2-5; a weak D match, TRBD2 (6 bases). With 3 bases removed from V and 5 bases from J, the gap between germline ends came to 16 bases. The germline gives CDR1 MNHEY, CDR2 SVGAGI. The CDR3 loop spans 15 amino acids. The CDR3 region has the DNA TGTGCCAGCAGTTATGGGGGGACGGCGAGGGAGACCCAGTACTTC. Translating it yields CASSYGGTARETQYF.

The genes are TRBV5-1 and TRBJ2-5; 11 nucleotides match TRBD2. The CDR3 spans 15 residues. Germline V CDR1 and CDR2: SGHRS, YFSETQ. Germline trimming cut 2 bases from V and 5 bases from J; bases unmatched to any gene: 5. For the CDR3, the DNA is TGCGCCAGCAGCTTTGGGGCTAGCGGGGGGGAGACCCAGTACTTC. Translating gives CASSFGASGGETQYF.

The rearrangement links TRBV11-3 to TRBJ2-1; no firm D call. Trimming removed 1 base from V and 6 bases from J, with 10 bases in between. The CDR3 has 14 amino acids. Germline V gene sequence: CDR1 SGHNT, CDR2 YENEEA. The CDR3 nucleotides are TGTGCCAGCAGCTTAGGGCCGTGGCCCAATGAGCAGTTCTTC. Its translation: CASSLGPWPNEQFF. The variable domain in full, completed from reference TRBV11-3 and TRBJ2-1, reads EAGVVQSPRYKIIEKKQPVAFWCNPISGHNTLYWYLQNLGQGPELLIRYENEEAVDDSQLPKDRFSAERLKGVDSTLKIQPAELGDSAVYLCASSLGPWPNEQFFGPGTRLTVL.

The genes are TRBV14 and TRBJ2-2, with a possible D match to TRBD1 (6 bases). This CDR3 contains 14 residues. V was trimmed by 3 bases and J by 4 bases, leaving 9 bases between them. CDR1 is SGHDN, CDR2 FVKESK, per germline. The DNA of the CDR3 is TGTGCCAGCAGCCACCAGGGGCCCACCGGGGAGCTGTTTTTT. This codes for CASSHQGPTGELFF.

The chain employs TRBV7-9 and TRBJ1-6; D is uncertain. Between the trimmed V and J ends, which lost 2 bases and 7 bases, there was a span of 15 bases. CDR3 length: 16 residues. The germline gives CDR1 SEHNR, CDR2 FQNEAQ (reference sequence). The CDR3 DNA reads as TGTGCCAGCAGCTTAAGGCCTGGGCCGGGGAATTCACCCCTCCACTTT. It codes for CASSLRPGPGNSPLHF.

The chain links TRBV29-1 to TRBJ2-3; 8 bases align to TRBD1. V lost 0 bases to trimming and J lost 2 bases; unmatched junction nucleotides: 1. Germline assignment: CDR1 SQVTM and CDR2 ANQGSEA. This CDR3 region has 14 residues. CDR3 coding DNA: TGCAGCGTTGAAGAGGGACAGGCCACAGATACGCAGTATTTT. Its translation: CSVEEGQATDTQYF.

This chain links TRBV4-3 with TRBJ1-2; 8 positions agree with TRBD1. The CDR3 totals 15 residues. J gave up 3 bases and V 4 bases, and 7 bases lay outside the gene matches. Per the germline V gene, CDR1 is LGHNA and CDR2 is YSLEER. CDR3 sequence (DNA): TGCGCCAGCAGCCTTTCGGACAGGGCTTACTATGGCTACACCTTC. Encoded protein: CASSLSDRAYYGYTF.

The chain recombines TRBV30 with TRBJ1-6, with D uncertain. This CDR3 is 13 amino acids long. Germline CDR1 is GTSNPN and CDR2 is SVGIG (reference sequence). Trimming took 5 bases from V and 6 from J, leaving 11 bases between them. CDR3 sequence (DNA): TGTGCCTGGTCAAAGCAGGCTAATTCACCCCTCCACTTT. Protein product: CAWSKQANSPLHF.

The CDR3 spells CASSKDIPADTQYF. The CDR3 bases are TGTGCCAGCAGCAAGGACATCCCCGCAGATACGCAGTATTTT. The V gene is TRBV5-6, the J gene TRBJ2-3, with D possibly matching TRBD1 (5 bases). The CDR3 sequence is 14 residues long. From germline, CDR1 is SGHDT and CDR2 YYEEEE. The germline V and J ends were trimmed by 4 bases and 4 bases, with 13 bases remaining between them.

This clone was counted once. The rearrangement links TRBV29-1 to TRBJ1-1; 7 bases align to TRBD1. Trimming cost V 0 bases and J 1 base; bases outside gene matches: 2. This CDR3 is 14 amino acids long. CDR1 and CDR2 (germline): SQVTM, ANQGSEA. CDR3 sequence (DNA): TGCAGCGTTGAAGACAGGGGGAGGAACACTGAAGCTTTCTTT. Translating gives CSVEDRGRNTEAFF.

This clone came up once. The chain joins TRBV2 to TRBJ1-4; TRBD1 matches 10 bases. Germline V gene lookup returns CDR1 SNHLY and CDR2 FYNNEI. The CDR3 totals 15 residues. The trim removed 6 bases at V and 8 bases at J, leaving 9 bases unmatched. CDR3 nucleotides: TGTGCCAGCAGGGCGGACAGGGGGGTTTTGGAAAAACTGTTTTTT. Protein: CASRADRGVLEKLFF.

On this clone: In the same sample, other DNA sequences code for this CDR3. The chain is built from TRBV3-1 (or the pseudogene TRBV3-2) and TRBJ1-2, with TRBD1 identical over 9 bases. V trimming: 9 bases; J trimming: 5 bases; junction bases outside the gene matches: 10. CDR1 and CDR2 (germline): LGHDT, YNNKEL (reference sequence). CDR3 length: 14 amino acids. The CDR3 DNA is TGTGCCAGTAGGATCACAGGGGGCGGTTATGGCTACACCTTC. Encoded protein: CASRITGGGYGYTF.

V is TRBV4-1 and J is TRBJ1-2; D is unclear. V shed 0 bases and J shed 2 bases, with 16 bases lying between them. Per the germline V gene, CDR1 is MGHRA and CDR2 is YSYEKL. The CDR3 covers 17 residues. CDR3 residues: CASSQEEGRTKNYGYTF. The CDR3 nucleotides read TGCGCCAGCAGCCAAGAGGAGGGTCGAACTAAAAACTATGGCTACACCTTC.

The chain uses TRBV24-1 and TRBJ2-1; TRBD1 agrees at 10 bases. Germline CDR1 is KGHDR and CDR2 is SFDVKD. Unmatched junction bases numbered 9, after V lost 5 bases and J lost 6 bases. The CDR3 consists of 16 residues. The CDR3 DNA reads TGTGCCACCAGTGCCTCCGGGACAGGGGACGTCAATGAGCAGTTCTTC. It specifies CATSASGTGDVNEQFF.

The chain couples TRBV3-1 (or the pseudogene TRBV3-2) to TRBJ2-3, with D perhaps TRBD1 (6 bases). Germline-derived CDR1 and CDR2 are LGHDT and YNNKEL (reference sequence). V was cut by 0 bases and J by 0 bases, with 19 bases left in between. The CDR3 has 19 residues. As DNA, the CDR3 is TGTGCCAGCAGCCAAGATCTTACCCTGGGACACTATAGCACAGATACGCAGTATTTT. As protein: CASSQDLTLGHYSTDTQYF.

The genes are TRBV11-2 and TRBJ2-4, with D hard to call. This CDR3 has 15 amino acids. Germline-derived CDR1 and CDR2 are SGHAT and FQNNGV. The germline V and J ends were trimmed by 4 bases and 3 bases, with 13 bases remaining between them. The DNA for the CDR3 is TGTGCCAGCAGCTCGTTGGTAGTGGTCAAAAACATTCAGTACTTC. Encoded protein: CASSSLVVVKNIQYF. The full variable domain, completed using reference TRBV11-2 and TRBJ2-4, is EAGVAQSPRYKIIEKRQSVAFWCNPISGHATLYWYQQILGQGPKLLIQFQNNGVVDDSQLPKDRFSAERLKGVDSTLKIQPAKLEDSAVYLCASSSLVVVKNIQYFGAGTRLSVL.

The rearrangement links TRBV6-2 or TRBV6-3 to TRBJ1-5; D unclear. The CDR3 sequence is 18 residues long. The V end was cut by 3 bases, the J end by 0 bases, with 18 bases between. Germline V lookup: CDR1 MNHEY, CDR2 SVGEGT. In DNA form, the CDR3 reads TGTGCCAGCAGTTATCGTTGGCAAGACAAGGATAGCAATCAGCCCCAGCATTTT. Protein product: CASSYRWQDKDSNQPQHF.

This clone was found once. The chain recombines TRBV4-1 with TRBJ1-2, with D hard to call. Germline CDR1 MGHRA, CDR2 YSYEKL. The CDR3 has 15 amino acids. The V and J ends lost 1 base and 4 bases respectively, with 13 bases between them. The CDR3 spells CASSQAVHRGYGYTF. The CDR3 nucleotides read TGCGCCAGCAGCCAAGCGGTCCACCGGGGCTATGGCTACACCTTC.

CDR3 nucleotides: TGTGCCACCAGCAGGGACAGGGTAGGATATGGCTACACCTTC. Its protein is CATSRDRVGYGYTF. The J gene is TRBJ1-2, the V gene TRBV15, with TRBD1 identical over 8 bases. V lost 3 bases, J lost 5 bases, and 5 bases stayed unmatched. The CDR3 totals 14 residues. CDR1 is LNHNV and CDR2 is YYDKDF in the germline V gene (reference sequence).

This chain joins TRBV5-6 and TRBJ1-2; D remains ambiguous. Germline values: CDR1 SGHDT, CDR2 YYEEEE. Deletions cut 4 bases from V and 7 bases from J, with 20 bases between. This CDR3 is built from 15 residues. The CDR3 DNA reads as TGTGCCAGCAGCCCTACTTTTGAACCACCGGGTGGCTACACCTTC. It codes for CASSPTFEPPGGYTF. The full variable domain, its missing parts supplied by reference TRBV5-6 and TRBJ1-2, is DAGVTQSPTHLIKTRGQQVTLRCSPKSGHDTVSWYQQALGQGPQFIFQYYEEEERQRGNFPDRFSGHQFPNYSSELNVNALLLGDSALYLCASSPTFEPPGGYTFGSGTRLTVV.

CDR3 loop: CASSYSRAARGNEQFF. The CDR3 DNA is TGTGCCAGCAGTTACTCCCGAGCAGCAAGGGGCAATGAGCAGTTCTTC. The chain links TRBV6-5 to TRBJ2-1, with a tentative D call TRBD1 (5 bases). CDR1 is MNHEY, CDR2 SVGAGI, per germline. The CDR3 consists of 16 residues. With 0 bases removed from V and 6 bases from J, the gap between germline ends came to 15 bases.

The CDR3 is CASSLFPITGANTGELFF. In DNA, the CDR3 is TGTGCCAGCAGCTTATTCCCTATAACGGGGGCGAACACCGGGGAGCTGTTTTTT. V gene TRBV7-2 combines with J gene TRBJ2-2; weak D call: TRBD2 (6 bases). V lost 2 bases and J lost 0, with 16 bases in between. This CDR3 spans 18 amino acids. From germline, CDR1 is SGHTA and CDR2 FQGNSA.